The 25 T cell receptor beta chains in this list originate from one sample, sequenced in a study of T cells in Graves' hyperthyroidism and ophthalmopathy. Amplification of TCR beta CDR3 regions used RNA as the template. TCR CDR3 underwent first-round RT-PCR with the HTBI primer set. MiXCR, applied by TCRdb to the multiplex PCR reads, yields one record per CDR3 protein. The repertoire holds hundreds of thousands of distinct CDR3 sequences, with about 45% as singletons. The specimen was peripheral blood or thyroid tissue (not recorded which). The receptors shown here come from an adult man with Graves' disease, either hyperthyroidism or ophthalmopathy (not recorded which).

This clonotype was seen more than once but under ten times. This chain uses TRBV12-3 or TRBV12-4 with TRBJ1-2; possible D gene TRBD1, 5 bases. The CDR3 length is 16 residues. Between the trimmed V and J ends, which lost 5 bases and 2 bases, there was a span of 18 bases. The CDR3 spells CASSQRRGPDNYGYTF. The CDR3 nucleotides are TGTGCCAGCAGTCAAAGACGGGGCCCTGACAACTATGGCTACACCTTC.

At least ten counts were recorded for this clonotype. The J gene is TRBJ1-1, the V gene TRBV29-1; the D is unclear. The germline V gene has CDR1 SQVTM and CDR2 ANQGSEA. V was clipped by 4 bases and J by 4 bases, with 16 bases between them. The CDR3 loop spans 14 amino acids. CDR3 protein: CSVGGRKGSTEAFF. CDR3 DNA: TGCAGCGTTGGTGGGAGGAAGGGTAGCACTGAAGCTTTCTTT.

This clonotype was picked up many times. The CDR3 spells CASSQASGGETQYF. In DNA, the CDR3 is TGTGCCAGCAGCCAGGCTAGCGGCGGAGAGACCCAGTACTTC. This chain joins TRBV25-1 and TRBJ2-5, with 7 bases fitting TRBD2. The V segment lost 6 bases and the J segment 4 bases; nucleotides outside the gene matches: 8. There are 14 residues in the CDR3. From germline, CDR1 is MGHDK and CDR2 SYGVNS. The complete variable domain, with remaining parts taken from reference TRBV25-1 and TRBJ2-5, reads EADIYQTPRYLVIGTGKKITLECSQTMGHDKMYWYQQDPGMELHLIHYSYGVNSTEKGDLSSESTVSRIRTEHFPLTLESARPSHTSQYLCASSQASGGETQYFGPGTRLLVL.

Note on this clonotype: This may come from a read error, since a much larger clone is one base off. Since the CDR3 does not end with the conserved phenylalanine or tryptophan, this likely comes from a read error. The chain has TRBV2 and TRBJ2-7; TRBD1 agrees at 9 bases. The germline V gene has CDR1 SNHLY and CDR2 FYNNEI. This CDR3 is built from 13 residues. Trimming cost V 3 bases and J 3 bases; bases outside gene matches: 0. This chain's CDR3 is CASSEDRGYEQYC. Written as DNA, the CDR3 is TGTGCCAGCAGTGAGGACAGGGGCTACGAGCAGTACTGC.

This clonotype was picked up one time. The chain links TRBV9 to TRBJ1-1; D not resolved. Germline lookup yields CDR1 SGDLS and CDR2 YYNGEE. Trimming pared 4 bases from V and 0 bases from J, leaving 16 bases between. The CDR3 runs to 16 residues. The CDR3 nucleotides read TGTGCCAGCAGCCAAGAGGACTGGGGTATGAACACTGAAGCTTTCTTT. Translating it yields CASSQEDWGMNTEAFF.

The CDR3 bases are TGTGCCAGCATCCCAAACAGGGGCTACGAGCAGTACTTC. It codes for CASIPNRGYEQYF. The chain is built from TRBV7-9 and TRBJ2-7, with TRBD1 matching 7 bases. This CDR3 is built from 13 residues. J lost 3 bases, V lost 7 bases, and 6 bases had no gene match. The germline V gene encodes CDR1 SEHNR and CDR2 FQNEAQ (reference sequence).

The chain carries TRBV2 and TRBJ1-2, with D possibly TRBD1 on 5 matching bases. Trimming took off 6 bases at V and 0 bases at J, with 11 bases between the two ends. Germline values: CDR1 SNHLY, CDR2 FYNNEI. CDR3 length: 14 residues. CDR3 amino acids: CASRRGSANYGYTF. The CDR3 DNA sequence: TGTGCCAGCAGGAGGGGCAGCGCTAACTATGGCTACACCTTC.

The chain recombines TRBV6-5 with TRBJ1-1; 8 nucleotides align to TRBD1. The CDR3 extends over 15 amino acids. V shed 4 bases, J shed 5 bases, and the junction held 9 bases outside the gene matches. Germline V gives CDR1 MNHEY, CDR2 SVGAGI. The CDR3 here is CASSFYTGGKTEAFF. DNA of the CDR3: TGTGCCAGCAGTTTTTATACAGGGGGGAAAACTGAAGCTTTCTTT.

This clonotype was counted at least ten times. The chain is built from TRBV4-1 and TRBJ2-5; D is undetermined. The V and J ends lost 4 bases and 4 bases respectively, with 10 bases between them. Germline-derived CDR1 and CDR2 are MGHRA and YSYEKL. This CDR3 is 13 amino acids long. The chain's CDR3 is CASSPIVPETQYF. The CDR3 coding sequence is TGCGCCAGCAGCCCCATTGTTCCAGAGACCCAGTACTTC.

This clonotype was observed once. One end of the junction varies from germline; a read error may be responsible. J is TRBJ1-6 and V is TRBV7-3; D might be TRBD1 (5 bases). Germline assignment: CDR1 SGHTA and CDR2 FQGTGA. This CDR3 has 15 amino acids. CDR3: CASSSGAGWGSPLHF. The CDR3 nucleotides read TGCGCCAGCAGCTCTGGGGCAGGCTGGGGATCACCCCTCCACTTT.

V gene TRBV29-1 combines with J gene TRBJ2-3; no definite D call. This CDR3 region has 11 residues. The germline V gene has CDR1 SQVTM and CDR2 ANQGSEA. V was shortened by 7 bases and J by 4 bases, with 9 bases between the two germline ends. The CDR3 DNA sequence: TGCAGCGCCACCCCAGCAGATACGCAGTATTTT. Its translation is CSATPADTQYF.

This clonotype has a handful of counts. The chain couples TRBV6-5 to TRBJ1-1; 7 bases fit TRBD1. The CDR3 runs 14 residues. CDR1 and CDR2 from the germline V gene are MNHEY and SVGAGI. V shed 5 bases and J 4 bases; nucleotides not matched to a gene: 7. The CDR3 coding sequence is TGTGCCAGCAGTCTCGACAGGGCGGTCACTGAAGCTTTCTTT. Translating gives CASSLDRAVTEAFF.

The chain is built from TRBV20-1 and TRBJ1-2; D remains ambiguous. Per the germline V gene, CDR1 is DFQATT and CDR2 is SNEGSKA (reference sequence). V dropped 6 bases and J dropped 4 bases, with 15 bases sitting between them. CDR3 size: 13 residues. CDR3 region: CSAVTPERYGYTF. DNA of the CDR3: TGCAGTGCCGTGACACCTGAACGCTATGGCTACACCTTC.

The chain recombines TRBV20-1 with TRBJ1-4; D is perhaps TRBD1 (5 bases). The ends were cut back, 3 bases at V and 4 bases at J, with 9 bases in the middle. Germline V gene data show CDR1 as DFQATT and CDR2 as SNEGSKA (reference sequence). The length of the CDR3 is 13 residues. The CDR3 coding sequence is TGCAGTGCTAGGACAGATCTTAATGAAAAACTGTTTTTT. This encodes CSARTDLNEKLFF.

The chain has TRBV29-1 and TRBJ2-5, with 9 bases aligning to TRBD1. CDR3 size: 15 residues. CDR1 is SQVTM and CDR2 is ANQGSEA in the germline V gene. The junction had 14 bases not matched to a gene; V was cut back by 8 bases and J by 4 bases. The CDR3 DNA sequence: TGCAGCAGCCCGCGTGGACAGGGGACACGAGAGACCCAGTACTTC. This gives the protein CSSPRGQGTRETQYF. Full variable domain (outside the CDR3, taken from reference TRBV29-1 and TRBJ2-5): SAVISQKPSRDICQRGTSLTIQCQVDSQVTMMFWYRQQPGQSLTLIATANQGSEATYESGFVIDKFPISRPNLTFSTLTVSNMSPEDSSIYLCSSPRGQGTRETQYFGPGTRLLVL.

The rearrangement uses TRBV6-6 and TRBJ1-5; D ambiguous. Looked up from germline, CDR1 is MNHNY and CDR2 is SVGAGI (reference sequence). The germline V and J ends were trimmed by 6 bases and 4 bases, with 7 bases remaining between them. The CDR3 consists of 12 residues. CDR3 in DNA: TGTGCCAGCAGATCTCGGAATCAGCCCCAGCATTTT. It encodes CASRSRNQPQHF.

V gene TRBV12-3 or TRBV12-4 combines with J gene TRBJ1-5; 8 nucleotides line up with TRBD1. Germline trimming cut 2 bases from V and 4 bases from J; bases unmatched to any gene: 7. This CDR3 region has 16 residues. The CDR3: CASSLSGRGRNQPQHF. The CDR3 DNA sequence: TGTGCCAGCAGTTTATCGGGCAGGGGGCGGAATCAGCCCCAGCATTTT.

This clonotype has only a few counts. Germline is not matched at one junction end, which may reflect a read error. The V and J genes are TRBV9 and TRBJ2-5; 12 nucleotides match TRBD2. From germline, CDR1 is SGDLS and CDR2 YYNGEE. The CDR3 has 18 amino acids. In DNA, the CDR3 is TGCGCCAGCAGCCAAGAGCCTAGCGGGGGGGTGTACCAAGAGACCCAGTACTTC. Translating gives CASSQEPSGGVYQETQYF.

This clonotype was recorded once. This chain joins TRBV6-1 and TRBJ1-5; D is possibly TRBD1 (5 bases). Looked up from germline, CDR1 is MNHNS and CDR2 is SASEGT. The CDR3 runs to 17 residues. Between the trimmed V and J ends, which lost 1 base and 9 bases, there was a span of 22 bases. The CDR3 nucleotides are TGTGCCAGCAGTGAAGGGCTAGGACATCCGACTCAGTCGCCCCAGCATTTT. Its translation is CASSEGLGHPTQSPQHF.

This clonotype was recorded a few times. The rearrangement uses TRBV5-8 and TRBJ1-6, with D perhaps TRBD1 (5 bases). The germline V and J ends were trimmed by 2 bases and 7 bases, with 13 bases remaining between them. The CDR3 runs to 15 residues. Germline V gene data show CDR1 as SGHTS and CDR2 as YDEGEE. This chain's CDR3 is CASSLEGPRNSPLHF. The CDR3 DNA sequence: TGTGCCAGCAGCTTAGAGGGACCCCGCAATTCACCCCTCCACTTT.

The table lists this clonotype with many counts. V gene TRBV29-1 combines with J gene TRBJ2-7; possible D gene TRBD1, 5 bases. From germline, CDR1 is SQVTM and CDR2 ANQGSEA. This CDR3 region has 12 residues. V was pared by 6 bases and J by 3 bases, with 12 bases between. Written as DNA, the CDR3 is TGCAGCGTGTCCAGGGATCTCTACGAGCAGTACTTC. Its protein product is CSVSRDLYEQYF.

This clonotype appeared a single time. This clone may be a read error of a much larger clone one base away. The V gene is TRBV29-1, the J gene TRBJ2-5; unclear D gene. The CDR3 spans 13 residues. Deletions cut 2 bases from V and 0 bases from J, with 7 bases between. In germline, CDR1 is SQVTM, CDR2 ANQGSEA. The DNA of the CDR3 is TGCAGCGTTGAAAAAGGGTACCAAGAGACCCAGTACTTC. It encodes CSVEKGYQETQYF.

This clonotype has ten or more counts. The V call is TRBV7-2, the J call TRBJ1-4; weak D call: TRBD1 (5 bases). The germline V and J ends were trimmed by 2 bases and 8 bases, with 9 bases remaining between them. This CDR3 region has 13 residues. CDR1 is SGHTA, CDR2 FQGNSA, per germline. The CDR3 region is CASSLQAGEKLFF. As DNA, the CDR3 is TGTGCCAGCAGCTTACAGGCAGGGGAAAAACTGTTTTTT.

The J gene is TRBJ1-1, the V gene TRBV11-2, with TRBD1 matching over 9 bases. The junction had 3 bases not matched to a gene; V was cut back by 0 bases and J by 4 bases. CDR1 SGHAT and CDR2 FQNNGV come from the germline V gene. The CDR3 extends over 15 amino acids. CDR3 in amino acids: CASSLDRTGATEAFF. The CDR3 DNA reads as TGTGCCAGCAGCTTAGATCGGACAGGGGCCACTGAAGCTTTCTTT.

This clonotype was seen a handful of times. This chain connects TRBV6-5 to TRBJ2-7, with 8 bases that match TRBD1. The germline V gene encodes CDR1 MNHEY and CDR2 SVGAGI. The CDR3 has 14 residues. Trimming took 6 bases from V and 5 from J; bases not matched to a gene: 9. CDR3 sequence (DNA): TGTGCCAGCAGCTCTCGGACAGGGCGGAACGAGCAGTACTTC. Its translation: CASSSRTGRNEQYF.